One sample yielded the 26 T cell receptor beta chains listed below, sequenced in a study of blood T cell repertoires in COVID-19 (TCRdb year 2020). Library generation was performed with the immunoSEQ multiplex PCR assay. TCRdb mirrors the immuneACCESS table, restricted to in-frame sequences. Some clones are absent from its copies; in checked studies, under half trace to an unresolved V gene, and the reason for the others is unknown. This sample holds about 220,000 clones; 80% to 90% were observed only once. The ten biggest clones cover 15% to 20% of the sample. The sequenced sample consisted of peripheral blood. All receptors derive from a man between 25 and 39 years old with active or convalescent COVID-19.

The chain joins TRBV4-1 to TRBJ2-1, with TRBD1 identical over 7 bases. The germline V gene encodes CDR1 MGHRA and CDR2 YSYEKL. The CDR3 length is 14 residues. After removal of 0 bases from V and 6 bases from J, the junction contained 2 bases not matched to a gene. The CDR3 spells CASSQEDRINEQFF. Here the CDR3 DNA reads TGCGCCAGCAGCCAAGAGGACAGGATCAATGAGCAGTTCTTC.

The gene calls are TRBV9 and TRBJ2-7; 7 bases fit TRBD2. The CDR3 has 15 amino acids. Losses at the gene ends were 4 bases for V and 0 bases for J; bases not matched to a gene: 7. CDR1 and CDR2 (germline): SGDLS, YYNGEE. CDR3 sequence: CASSPLGGSSYEQYF. The CDR3 nucleotides read TGTGCCAGCAGCCCCCTCGGGGGGAGCTCCTACGAGCAGTACTTC.

The chain uses TRBV27 and TRBJ2-7; 8 positions match TRBD2. From germline, CDR1 is MNHEY and CDR2 SMNVEV (reference sequence). Trimming removed 6 bases from V and 7 bases from J; junction bases left unmatched: 17. The CDR3 totals 16 residues. As DNA, the CDR3 is TGTGCCAGCAGCCCCCTCCGGACTAGCAAGGAGGGGGAGCAGTACTTC. Encoded protein: CASSPLRTSKEGEQYF.

The chain has TRBV9 and TRBJ2-1, with 9 bases that match TRBD2. Germline lookup yields CDR1 SGDLS and CDR2 YYNGEE. There are 15 residues in the CDR3. J lost 5 bases, V lost 2 bases, and 5 bases had no gene match. CDR3 protein: CASSVLAGANNEQFF. The CDR3 bases are TGTGCCAGCAGCGTTTTAGCGGGAGCCAACAATGAGCAGTTCTTC.

V is TRBV25-1 and J is TRBJ2-4, with TRBD2 identical over 7 bases. Germline V gene data show CDR1 as MGHDK and CDR2 as SYGVNS. With V trimmed by 1 base and J by 7 bases, 7 bases remained unmatched. This CDR3 contains 15 residues. For the CDR3, the DNA is TGTGCCAGCAGTGAATTTGTAGGGGAGGGCAACATTCAGTACTTC. Translating gives CASSEFVGEGNIQYF.

The chain couples TRBV6-6 to TRBJ1-3; D is unclear. This CDR3 region has 14 residues. The V end was cut by 5 bases, the J end by 0 bases, with 8 bases between. The germline gives CDR1 MNHNY, CDR2 SVGAGI (reference sequence). The CDR3 sequence: CASSLDRSGNTIYF. The DNA for the CDR3 is TGTGCCAGCAGTCTAGATCGCTCTGGAAACACCATATATTTT.

This chain links TRBV4-3 with TRBJ1-5; possibly TRBD1 for D (5 bases). Germline values: CDR1 LGHNA, CDR2 YSLEER. Trimming removed 1 base from V and 6 bases from J, with 7 bases in between. The CDR3 has 13 amino acids. Here the CDR3 DNA reads TGCGCCAGCAGCCAAGGGGGGGGTCAGCCCCAGCATTTT. Translated, it gives CASSQGGGQPQHF.

This chain links TRBV10-3 with TRBJ2-7, with TRBD1 matching 8 bases. The length of the CDR3 is 15 residues. V shed 0 bases and J 3 bases; nucleotides not matched to a gene: 4. Germline CDR1 ENHRY, CDR2 SYGVKD. CDR3 coding DNA: TGTGCCATCAGTGAGTCATCACAGGGGGTCTACGAGCAGTACTTC. This translates into CAISESSQGVYEQYF.

The rearrangement uses TRBV19 and TRBJ1-1; D possibly corresponds to TRBD1 (6 bases). CDR3 size: 10 residues. Looked up from germline, CDR1 is LNHDA and CDR2 is SQIVND (reference sequence). Trimming left V 9 bases short and J 13 bases short, with 15 bases between. The CDR3 is CARVGGAIFF. The CDR3 nucleotides are TGTGCCAGAGTGGGGGGGGCGATTTTCTTT.

The rearrangement uses TRBV28 and TRBJ1-5; TRBD1 aligns across 7 bases. Trimming at V came to 7 bases and at J to 5 bases, leaving 14 bases not matched to a gene. This CDR3 region has 16 residues. Germline CDR1 and CDR2: MDHEN and SYDVKM. CDR3 protein: CASTLLGPGGDQPQHF. The CDR3 DNA is TGTGCCAGCACTCTTCTTGGGCCAGGGGGAGATCAGCCCCAGCATTTT.

This CDR3 is CASSPDREYEQYF. CDR3 nucleotides: TGTGCCAGCAGCCCCGACAGGGAGTACGAGCAGTACTTC. The chain uses TRBV5-4 and TRBJ2-7; 7 nucleotides agree with TRBD1. CDR1 and CDR2 (germline): SGHNT, YYREEE (reference sequence). CDR3 length equals 13 residues. The trim removed 4 bases at V and 4 bases at J, leaving 5 bases unmatched.

The chain carries TRBV15 and TRBJ2-3; 8 nucleotides align to TRBD2. The germline V gene has CDR1 LNHNV and CDR2 YYDKDF (reference sequence). The CDR3 runs to 16 residues. V dropped 5 bases and J dropped 0; count of bases not matched to a gene: 7. CDR3 nucleotide sequence: TGTGCCACCAGCTTGAGCGGGGGCGCGAGCACAGATACGCAGTATTTT. Its translation: CATSLSGGASTDTQYF.

This chain connects TRBV15 to TRBJ1-5; D is possibly TRBD1 (5 bases). CDR3 length equals 16 residues. Germline V gene sequence: CDR1 LNHNV, CDR2 YYDKDF (reference sequence). Trimming cost V 0 bases and J 0 bases, with 9 bases left between them. The CDR3 region is CATSRDRGGSNQPQHF. Here the CDR3 DNA reads TGTGCCACCAGCAGAGATAGGGGCGGTAGCAATCAGCCCCAGCATTTT.

The chain couples TRBV6-2 or TRBV6-3 to TRBJ2-1, with 11 bases fitting TRBD2. V shed 5 bases and J 9 bases; nucleotides not matched to a gene: 9. The germline V gene has CDR1 MNHEY and CDR2 SVGEGT. This CDR3 spans 15 amino acids. CDR3 nucleotides: TGTGCCAGCAGTCCCGGGACTAGCGGACGGGGTGAGCAGTTCTTC. This translates into CASSPGTSGRGEQFF.

V and J are TRBV28 and TRBJ2-2, with D maybe TRBD1 (6 bases). The CDR3 contains 15 residues. The V end was cut by 5 bases, the J end by 5 bases, with 15 bases between. The germline V gene has CDR1 MDHEN and CDR2 SYDVKM. CDR3 coding DNA: TGTGCCAGCAGTCCCACAGGGTTTGGGACCGGGGAGCTGTTTTTT. It encodes CASSPTGFGTGELFF.

The chain uses TRBV24-1 and TRBJ1-5, with D unclear. The CDR3 runs 12 residues. V was pared by 4 bases and J by 5 bases, with 5 bases between. Germline-derived CDR1 and CDR2 are KGHDR and SFDVKD. CDR3 in amino acids: CATSDPDQPQHF. The DNA for the CDR3 is TGTGCCACCAGTGACCCTGATCAGCCCCAGCATTTT.

The chain couples TRBV10-2 to TRBJ2-5; perhaps TRBD2 as D (7 bases). Germline CDR1 WSHSY, CDR2 SAAADI. Between the trimmed V and J ends, which lost 11 bases and 7 bases, there was a span of 20 bases. This CDR3 contains 13 residues. Here the CDR3 DNA reads TGCGCCGGGGGGGGGCAGGCGATAGGGACCCAGTACTTC. Residues: CAGGGQAIGTQYF.

The V gene is TRBV7-2, the J gene TRBJ2-5; 9 nucleotides match TRBD1. CDR3 length: 15 residues. The J segment lost 4 bases and the V segment lost 5 bases, leaving 8 bases of the junction unmatched. The germline gives CDR1 SGHTA, CDR2 FQGNSA. Written as DNA, the CDR3 is TGTGCCAGCAGCCTAAGACAGGGGGTTATAGAGACCCAGTACTTC. Its translation: CASSLRQGVIETQYF.

The V and J genes are TRBV6-5 and TRBJ2-2, with D maybe TRBD2 (7 bases). The length of the CDR3 is 15 residues. Trimming pared 2 bases from V and 4 bases from J, leaving 11 bases between. Per germline, CDR1 MNHEY and CDR2 SVGAGI. CDR3 sequence reads: CASSYMGGLTGELFF. DNA of the CDR3: TGTGCCAGCAGTTACATGGGGGGGCTCACCGGGGAGCTGTTTTTT.

V and J are TRBV30 and TRBJ2-7, with D hard to call. Trimming stripped 2 bases from V and 3 bases from J, with 8 bases between. Germline CDR1 GTSNPN, CDR2 SVGIG (reference sequence). The length of the CDR3 is 12 residues. CDR3 in DNA: TGTGCCTGGAGTACTGAAAACTACGAGCAGTACTTC. Protein sequence: CAWSTENYEQYF.

V usage is TRBV6-5 and J usage is TRBJ1-1; D unresolved. Germline CDR1 MNHEY, CDR2 SVGAGI. The CDR3 covers 11 residues. The ends were cut back, 6 bases at V and 5 bases at J, with 7 bases in the middle. The CDR3 nucleotides are TGTGCCAGCAGGATACAAACTGAAGCTTTCTTT. It codes for CASRIQTEAFF.

This rearrangement joins TRBV28 to TRBJ2-5; 8 bases match TRBD1. V shed 2 bases, J shed 2 bases, and the junction held 10 bases outside the gene matches. From germline, CDR1 is MDHEN and CDR2 SYDVKM. The CDR3 loop spans 17 amino acids. CDR3 bases: TGTGCCAGCAGTTTAATCCCATTCAGGGGGCCGCAAGAGACCCAGTACTTC. This gives the protein CASSLIPFRGPQETQYF.

This clone is a singleton in its sample. V gene TRBV29-1 combines with J gene TRBJ1-2, with D hard to call. The germline gives CDR1 SQVTM, CDR2 ANQGSEA. V was clipped by 0 bases and J by 8 bases, with 13 bases between them. This CDR3 spans 13 amino acids. CDR3 amino acids: CSVEDLRRYGYTF. CDR3 nucleotide sequence: TGCAGCGTTGAAGACCTAAGGAGGTACGGCTACACCTTC.

V usage is TRBV4-3 and J usage is TRBJ2-2; possibly TRBD2 for D (6 bases). Looked up from germline, CDR1 is LGHNA and CDR2 is YSLEER. Between the trimmed V and J ends, which lost 6 bases and 1 base, there was a span of 12 bases. CDR3 length equals 15 residues. CDR3 DNA sequence: TGCGCCAGCAGTGGGGAGGCGGTGAACACCGGGGAGCTGTTTTTT. This gives the protein CASSGEAVNTGELFF.

The chain carries TRBV5-1 and TRBJ2-1; TRBD1 matches 10 bases. The CDR3 length is 14 residues. V shed 5 bases and J 7 bases; nucleotides not matched to a gene: 6. Germline V gene sequence: CDR1 SGHRS, CDR2 YFSETQ. CDR3 amino acids: CASRLTGGGNEQFF. The CDR3 nucleotides read TGCGCCAGCAGACTGACAGGGGGCGGGAATGAGCAGTTCTTC. The whole variable domain, filled in from reference TRBV5-1 and TRBJ2-1, reads KAGVTQTPRYLIKTRGQQVTLSCSPISGHRSVSWYQQTPGQGLQFLFEYFSETQRNKGNFPGRFSGRQFSNSRSEMNVSTLELGDSALYLCASRLTGGGNEQFFGPGTRLTVL.

The V gene is TRBV5-1, the J gene TRBJ2-2, with D maybe TRBD1 (6 bases). The ends were cut back, 6 bases at V and 2 bases at J, with 14 bases in the middle. The CDR3 length is 15 residues. Germline CDR1 and CDR2: SGHRS and YFSETQ. Here the CDR3 DNA reads TGCGCCAGCACAAGACAGGTTTCCAACACCGGGGAGCTGTTTTTT. It is translated as CASTRQVSNTGELFF.